The rows below give T cell receptor beta chains drawn from one sample of a study of T cells in Graves' hyperthyroidism and ophthalmopathy. TCRdb re-analysed the multiplex PCR reads in MiXCR, keeping a single row per CDR3 protein. There are about 46,000 distinct CDR3 sequences in the sample; about 52% occur only once, and roughly 32% lies in the top ten. The sample comprised peripheral blood or thyroid tissue (not recorded which). The receptors here all came from a woman in her forties or fifties with Graves' hyperthyroidism. The CDR3 runs from the conserved cysteine through the conserved F or W. The D gene is left open where the match is weak.

d_gene: TRBD2
v_gene: TRBV3-1
CDR3aa: CASSQYTSGRQETQYF

d_gene: TRBD1
v_gene: TRBV15
CDR3aa: CATTHTGGDQPQHF

d_gene: TRBD1
v_gene: TRBV20-1
CDR3aa: CSALGTGATEAFF

d_gene: TRBD1
v_gene: TRBV7-2
CDR3aa: CASSSAGTGETQYF

d_gene: .
v_gene: TRBV19
CDR3aa: CASSLQGSYGYTF

d_gene: .
v_gene: TRBV20-1
CDR3aa: CSARRDYTGELFF

d_gene: .
v_gene: TRBV7-9
CDR3aa: CASSLPGLHYEQYF

d_gene: .
v_gene: TRBV25-1
CDR3aa: CASSESGVRGANVLTF

d_gene: .
v_gene: TRBV10-3
CDR3aa: CAISARGVGQGLGSPLHF

d_gene: .
v_gene: TRBV5-6
CDR3aa: CASSFFMEETQYF

d_gene: TRBD1
v_gene: TRBV2
CDR3aa: CASSSPSGDRASSYEQYF

d_gene: .
v_gene: TRBV7-9
CDR3aa: CASSKPWGAETQYF

d_gene: .
v_gene: TRBV7-9
CDR3aa: CASSPPSSHEQYF

d_gene: TRBD1
v_gene: TRBV7-6
CDR3aa: CASSLGRGAGYGYTF

d_gene: .
v_gene: TRBV9
CDR3aa: CASSARPRESWQGLPYGYTF

d_gene: .
v_gene: TRBV12-3/TRBV12-4
CDR3aa: CASSSGRSYEQYF

d_gene: TRBD2
v_gene: TRBV9
CDR3aa: CASSVTSVSTDTQYF

d_gene: TRBD1
v_gene: TRBV2
CDR3aa: CASSGTGGYQETQYF

d_gene: TRBD2
v_gene: TRBV9
CDR3aa: CASSVDSGSGYEQYF

d_gene: TRBD1
v_gene: TRBV10-2
CDR3aa: CASRDRGHTEAFF

d_gene: .
v_gene: TRBV5-1
CDR3aa: CASSSGSAAGPGYTF

d_gene: .
v_gene: TRBV10-3
CDR3aa: CAISENSNQPQHF

d_gene: TRBD2
v_gene: TRBV20-1
CDR3aa: CSARDRGSENTGELSW

d_gene: .
v_gene: TRBV11-2
CDR3aa: CASSLEVRGELFF

d_gene: TRBD1
v_gene: TRBV10-3
CDR3aa: CAISRPGTGDGYTEELLF

d_gene: .
v_gene: TRBV20-1
CDR3aa: CSARPGRGVDNEQFF

d_gene: TRBD1
v_gene: TRBV10-2
CDR3aa: CASRSAGGDYGYTF

d_gene: TRBD2
v_gene: TRBV5-4
CDR3aa: CASSLGGTSAYQETQYF

d_gene: TRBD1
v_gene: TRBV4-1
CDR3aa: CASRLGAGGTGELFF

d_gene: .
v_gene: TRBV28
CDR3aa: CASCRRSHFTGNTIYF

d_gene: .
v_gene: TRBV9
CDR3aa: CASSQHREGGEKLFF

d_gene: .
v_gene: TRBV29-1
CDR3aa: CSVGDWEGYTF

d_gene: .
v_gene: TRBV12-3/TRBV12-4
CDR3aa: CASSARDSRFEQYF

d_gene: .
v_gene: TRBV5-1
CDR3aa: CASSFQGGPNYEQYF

d_gene: .
v_gene: TRBV7-9
CDR3aa: CASSLVSGPDTEAFF

d_gene: .
v_gene: TRBV6-1
CDR3aa: CASNRNYEQYF

d_gene: TRBD2
v_gene: TRBV7-2
CDR3aa: CASSLGTSRSTDTQYF